These 20 T cell receptor beta chains originate from one sample sequenced in a study of blood T cell repertoires in COVID-19. Profiled with immunoSEQ multiplex PCR; TCRdb holds only in-frame clones, not every one. There are 200,000 or so clones in the sample; approximately 86% occur only once, and around 1.9% lies in the top ten. Sequencing was carried out using peripheral blood. The receptors shown here come from a man between 65 and 79 years old with active or convalescent COVID-19.

This clone was observed a single time. The CDR3 reads CASSLSPNRRGYTF. CDR3 nucleotides: TGTGCCAGCAGCCTCTCGCCAAACAGACGAGGCTACACCTTC. The rearrangement uses TRBV3-1 (or the pseudogene TRBV3-2) and TRBJ1-2; no reliable D call. V was trimmed by 4 bases and J by 8 bases, leaving 17 bases between them. This CDR3 has 14 amino acids. Per germline, CDR1 LGHDT and CDR2 YNNKEL (reference sequence).

The J gene is TRBJ2-5, the V gene TRBV30, with a weak D call TRBD2 (5 bases). Germline CDR1 reads GTSNPN; CDR2 reads SVGIG (reference sequence). This CDR3 contains 13 residues. V shed 4 bases and J shed 0 bases, with 9 bases lying between them. CDR3 nucleotides: TGTGCCTGGAACGGGAATTACCAAGAGACCCAGTACTTC. It codes for CAWNGNYQETQYF.

This chain connects TRBV28 to TRBJ1-6; D may be TRBD1 (6 bases). The CDR3 extends over 16 amino acids. V lost 5 bases and J lost 7, with 18 bases in between. Germline CDR1 and CDR2: MDHEN and SYDVKM. The CDR3 protein is CASSPRSKQGNSPLHF. The CDR3 coding sequence is TGTGCCAGCAGTCCACGGTCGAAACAGGGCAATTCACCCCTCCACTTT.

V is TRBV28 and J is TRBJ1-3; D uncertain. Germline lookup yields CDR1 MDHEN and CDR2 SYDVKM. With 2 bases removed from V and 0 bases from J, the gap between germline ends came to 8 bases. The CDR3 is 15 amino acids. The CDR3 bases are TGTGCCAGCAGTTTAGAATCAGGCTCTGGAAACACCATATATTTT. Its translation: CASSLESGSGNTIYF.

The J gene is TRBJ1-1, the V gene TRBV19, with no clear D. V lost 3 bases and J 4 bases, leaving 15 bases between the germline ends. CDR1 and CDR2 from the germline V gene are LNHDA and SQIVND (reference sequence). The CDR3 loop spans 15 amino acids. CDR3 DNA sequence: TGTGCCAGTAGTATCCCATCGCCGGGGAGCACTGAAGCTTTCTTT. Amino acids: CASSIPSPGSTEAFF.

The genes are TRBV5-1 and TRBJ2-6; 8 nucleotides line up with TRBD1. After removal of 3 bases from V and 2 bases from J, the junction contained 10 bases not matched to a gene. This CDR3 region has 18 residues. The germline CDR1 and CDR2 sequences are SGHRS and YFSETQ. In DNA form, the CDR3 reads TGCGCCAGCAGCTCGGGGACAGGAAGCTTTACTGGGGCCAACGTCCTGACTTTC. Encoded protein: CASSSGTGSFTGANVLTF.

This clone was recorded many times. The V call is TRBV27, the J call TRBJ2-1, with D possibly being TRBD1 (6 bases). This CDR3 spans 15 amino acids. Germline assignment: CDR1 MNHEY and CDR2 SMNVEV (reference sequence). Trimming removed 5 bases from V and 8 bases from J, with 19 bases in between. The chain's CDR3 is CASSPWTVTGDEQFF. The CDR3 DNA sequence: TGTGCCAGCAGTCCCTGGACAGTTACCGGGGATGAGCAGTTCTTC.

The chain combines TRBV28 with TRBJ2-3; perhaps TRBD2 as D (6 bases). The ends were cut back, 6 bases at V and 3 bases at J, with 22 bases in the middle. In germline, CDR1 is MDHEN, CDR2 SYDVKM. The CDR3 covers 17 residues. The CDR3 coding sequence is TGTGCCAGCAGGTCCCCCATGACACACCGGGGGACAGATACGCAGTATTTT. Protein: CASRSPMTHRGTDTQYF.

This chain uses TRBV11-2 with TRBJ1-1, with 10 bases that match TRBD1. CDR3 length: 16 residues. J lost 11 bases, V lost 5 bases, and 17 bases had no gene match. CDR1 and CDR2 (germline): SGHAT, FQNNGV. CDR3 in DNA: TGTGCCAGCAGCGCAACTATGGGACAGGGGTCCTTGGAGGCTTTCTTT. Protein: CASSATMGQGSLEAFF.

The CDR3 sequence: CASSKNRGVNQPQHF. In DNA form, the CDR3 reads TGTGCCAGCAGTAAAAACCGGGGGGTCAATCAGCCCCAGCATTTT. The chain combines TRBV6-2 or TRBV6-3 with TRBJ1-5; weak D call: TRBD1 (5 bases). Trimming stripped 5 bases from V and 3 bases from J, with 14 bases between. Germline V lookup: CDR1 MNHEY, CDR2 SVGEGT. This CDR3 is built from 15 residues.

This clone was observed a handful of times. The chain joins TRBV5-5 to TRBJ2-7, with TRBD1 identical over 9 bases. Per the germline V gene, CDR1 is SGHKS and CDR2 is YYEKEE (reference sequence). Trimming at V came to 4 bases and at J to 3 bases, leaving 8 bases not matched to a gene. The CDR3 extends over 15 amino acids. Written as DNA, the CDR3 is TGTGCCAGCAGCAGTGACAGGGGGTCACACTACGAGCAGTACTTC. Its translation is CASSSDRGSHYEQYF.

The chain couples TRBV27 to TRBJ2-7; D ambiguous. Trimming took off 3 bases at V and 1 base at J, with 10 bases between the two ends. The CDR3 has 14 amino acids. Germline CDR1 is MNHEY and CDR2 is SMNVEV (reference sequence). The CDR3 sequence is CASSLNGRSYEQYF. The CDR3 DNA is TGTGCCAGCAGTTTGAATGGCAGATCCTACGAGCAGTACTTC.

This clone appeared a single time. This chain connects TRBV28 to TRBJ2-7; 8 nucleotides line up with TRBD2. The V gene end was trimmed by 6 bases and the J gene end by 6 bases; junction bases not matched to a gene: 7. The V gene's germline CDR1 is MDHEN and CDR2 SYDVKM. The CDR3 extends over 13 amino acids. The CDR3 DNA is TGTGCCAGCAGGAACGGGGGGGCGGGCGAGCAGTACTTC. It codes for CASRNGGAGEQYF. The full variable domain, in which reference TRBV28 and TRBJ2-7 provide the parts outside the CDR3, is DVKVTQSSRYLVKRTGEKVFLECVQDMDHENMFWYRQDPGLGLRLIYFSYDVKMKEKGDIPEGYSVSREKKERFSLILESASTNQTSMYLCASRNGGAGEQYFGPGTRLTVT.

The rearrangement links TRBV24-1 to TRBJ2-1, with D tentatively TRBD1 (5 bases). The V and J ends lost 6 bases and 5 bases respectively, with 10 bases between them. Germline-derived CDR1 and CDR2 are KGHDR and SFDVKD. CDR3 length: 13 residues. The CDR3 sequence: CATSIGEDNEQFF. The CDR3 DNA sequence: TGTGCCACCAGTATAGGGGAAGACAATGAGCAGTTCTTC.

This sequence joins TRBV30 and TRBJ1-5; 7 nucleotides match TRBD1. The CDR3 is made up of 13 amino acids. CDR1 is GTSNPN and CDR2 is SVGIG in the germline V gene (reference sequence). With 1 base clipped from V and 7 bases from J, the junction kept 4 bases outside the gene matches. The DNA of the CDR3 is TGTGCCTGGAGTGCAGGGGGAGCACAGCCCCAGCATTTT. Amino acid sequence: CAWSAGGAQPQHF.

The genes are TRBV9 and TRBJ2-7; 9 bases fit TRBD1. CDR3 length equals 16 residues. V trimming: 3 bases; J trimming: 2 bases; junction bases outside the gene matches: 9. Per the germline V gene, CDR1 is SGDLS and CDR2 is YYNGEE. The CDR3 DNA reads as TGTGCCAGCAGCGCCGGGACAGGGAAACCCACCTACGAGCAGTACTTC. Its translation: CASSAGTGKPTYEQYF.

This chain links TRBV30 with TRBJ1-1; D remains unclear. V dropped 3 bases and J dropped 6 bases, with 11 bases sitting between them. Germline assignment: CDR1 GTSNPN and CDR2 SVGIG (reference sequence). This CDR3 has 12 amino acids. The CDR3 DNA is TGTGCCTGGAGCAGCGGTAGACCTGAAGCTTTCTTT. Protein sequence: CAWSSGRPEAFF.

This clone was counted once. V is TRBV11-2 and J is TRBJ2-5; perhaps TRBD1 as D (5 bases). This CDR3 is built from 12 residues. Germline CDR1 and CDR2: SGHAT and FQNNGV. The V gene lost 8 bases and the J gene lost 2 bases, with 9 bases spanning the gap. Here the CDR3 reads CASSRQQETQYF. The CDR3 DNA follows: TGTGCCAGCTCGCGACAGCAAGAGACCCAGTACTTC.

The rearrangement uses TRBV5-4 and TRBJ2-1; 10 positions agree with TRBD2. CDR3 length: 16 residues. The V and J ends lost 4 bases and 4 bases, in that order; junction bases with no gene match: 8. Germline CDR1 and CDR2: SGHNT and YYREEE (reference sequence). The CDR3 sequence: CASSPAGLAAYNEQFF. The CDR3 DNA sequence: TGTGCCAGCAGCCCAGCCGGACTAGCGGCTTACAATGAGCAGTTCTTC.

V is TRBV7-9 and J is TRBJ2-5, with 7 bases aligning to TRBD2. Per the germline V gene, CDR1 is SEHNR and CDR2 is FQNEAQ (reference sequence). CDR3 size: 19 residues. V gave up 4 bases and J gave up 1 base; unmatched junction bases: 18. CDR3 protein: CASSSPFGGTSVAQETQYF. The CDR3 DNA reads as TGTGCCAGCAGCTCCCCCTTCGGGGGAACTAGCGTCGCCCAAGAGACCCAGTACTTC.